A single T cell receptor (beta chain) is shown here with its context. The specificity of this receptor is unknown. The data originate from a study of monozygotic twins with inflammatory bowel disease (dated by TCRdb to between 2018 and 2021). At the level of the whole study: In total, approximately 28 monozygotic twin pairs made up the full study: 19 Danish pairs, all IBD-discordant, plus nine German pairs, of which four were IBD-concordant and five were IBD-discordant. The search for disease-associated traits relied mainly on comparing IBD patients with their genetically identical healthy co-twins within discordant pairs. Each individual had, on average, about 151 000 unique TCRalpha sequences and 181 000 unique TCRbeta sequences available for analysis. Study-wide findings and limitations: The analysis was unable to tell apart different T cell subtypes. Background noise and inter-individual variability may have been introduced into the repertoires by the differing immunosuppressive treatments among patients. No single strong signal or clonotype linked to IBD turned up in the results, so the idea that one exists was not supported. Fewer clonotypes were shared with other individuals by IBD patients than by healthy twins, most markedly in patients showing signs of disease activity. No difference in repertoire similarity was observed between concordant and discordant twins, possibly owing to limited statistical power. IBD patients had lower TCRbeta repertoire diversity, measured by the inverse Simpson index, than their healthy co-twins.

The library relied on 5' RACE. For each TCR library, around 3,500 ng of total RNA was used. cDNA was synthesized with SMARTScribe reverse transcriptase in eight separate reactions per sample. During cDNA synthesis, template switching introduced unique molecular identifiers that contained a 6-nucleotide sample barcode. Amplification of TCRalpha and TCRbeta cDNA involved two nested PCRs of roughly 16 and 10 cycles, and each PCR was followed by bead purification. Before amplification, the cDNA was treated with uracil DNA-glycosylase and purified using the QIAquick PCR purification kit. The second PCR was the step at which Illumina TruSeq-compatible adapters and sample-specific barcodes were added. Library quality and concentration were checked on TapeStation and Qubit, and libraries were pooled at roughly 5 ng each. The pooled libraries were sequenced with 2 x 100 bp reads and custom sequencing primers on an Illumina HiSeq2500 single-index Rapid Run. On the study's bioinformatics: MiGEC version 1.2.6 was used for UMI-based consensus assembly to correct PCR and sequencing errors. MiXCR version 2.1.1 was used to carry out V(D)J alignment, clonotype assembly and CDR3 extraction. Gene usage, clonotype sharing and MAIT/NKT TCR abundance were normalised by analysing the top 1000, 10 000 and 20 000 clonotypes per sample. After downsampling to 27 000 UMIs, diversity was calculated as the inverse Simpson index using the vegan R package. Statistical testing used paired Mann-Whitney U tests on the discordant twin pairs and applied Benjamini-Hochberg correction for multiple testing. Each CDR3 protein sequence appears as one entry after TCRdb reprocessed the reads, and no DNA is included. The V and J calls were determined by TCRdb, not by the authors. The table for this sample records around 150,000 distinct CDR3 sequences. The ten largest clones add up to 2.8% of the sample.

From each donor, a roughly 2.5 ml peripheral blood sample was collected into PAXgene tubes and stored at -80 degrees C. Without any T cell sorting, total RNA was extracted from whole blood using the PAXgene blood miRNA kit on an automated QIAcube. Peripheral blood from monozygotic twin pairs who were concordant or discordant for inflammatory bowel disease underwent deep TCRalpha and TCRbeta repertoire profiling using unique molecular barcoding. For every twin pair, smoking habits were documented, and each individual was categorised as a current, former or never smoker. Counted from cysteine to phenylalanine, this CDR3 has 15 amino acids. Only the protein is on record. As encoded in the germline V gene (reference sequence), CDR1 is SGHAT while CDR2 is FQDESV.

The sequence was collected from a human donor with ulcerative colitis or Crohn's disease, or a healthy co-twin of an affected twin (not recorded which). Specimen: blood. The chain joins TRBV11-1 to TRBJ1-5; TCRdb's D call of TRBD1 is untestable without DNA. Here the CDR3 is given as CASSLGQGSHQPQHF.